The 5 T cell receptor beta chains below come from one sample, sequenced in a study of blood T cell repertoires in COVID-19. Profiling relied on immunoSEQ multiplex PCR, and the TCRdb table lists in-frame clones only, not all of them. The table lists about 240,000 clones, about 86% of them singletons, with about 3.3% in the top ten. The sample comprised PBMCs or T cells enriched from blood (not recorded which). The receptors derive from a middle-aged woman with acute COVID-19.

The chain uses TRBV30 and TRBJ2-7, with 9 bases that match TRBD1. Trimming at V came to 4 bases and at J to 0 bases, leaving 4 bases not matched to a gene. CDR3 size: 14 residues. Germline V gives CDR1 GTSNPN, CDR2 SVGIG (reference sequence). The CDR3 DNA is TGTGCCTGGAAACGACAGGGGGGCTCCTACGAGCAGTACTTC. Its protein product is CAWKRQGGSYEQYF. The variable domain in full, completed from reference TRBV30 and TRBJ2-7, reads SQTIHQWPATLVQPVGSPLSLECTVEGTSNPNLYWYRQAAGRGLQLLFYSVGIGQISSEVPQNLSASRPQDRQFILSSKKLLLSDSGFYLCAWKRQGGSYEQYFGPGTRLTVT.

This chain joins TRBV19 and TRBJ1-1; D is perhaps TRBD1 (6 bases). CDR3 length: 15 residues. Trimming removed 4 bases at V and 6 bases at J, with 18 bases between. Germline V gives CDR1 LNHDA, CDR2 SQIVND (reference sequence). CDR3: CASSTTGLEFAEAFF. Here the CDR3 DNA reads TGTGCCAGTAGTACAACAGGGTTAGAGTTCGCTGAAGCTTTCTTT.

This rearrangement joins TRBV24-1 to TRBJ2-1; 9 nucleotides agree with TRBD2. J gave up 11 bases and V 3 bases, and 13 bases lay outside the gene matches. CDR1 KGHDR and CDR2 SFDVKD come from the germline V gene. The CDR3 has 16 amino acids. The CDR3 here is CATSDRTPGTSLQQFF. CDR3 bases: TGTGCCACCAGTGATCGAACCCCCGGGACTAGCTTGCAGCAGTTCTTC.

This sequence joins TRBV6-5 and TRBJ1-5; a possible D gene is TRBD1 (6 bases). Germline-derived CDR1 and CDR2 are MNHEY and SVGAGI. V gave up 5 bases and J gave up 8 bases, with 16 bases separating them. The CDR3 has 14 amino acids. CDR3 DNA sequence: TGTGCCAGCAGTCGAGCGGGGGGCATGGAGCCCCAGCATTTT. Translating gives CASSRAGGMEPQHF.

The V and J genes are TRBV6-6 and TRBJ2-3; 12 nucleotides agree with TRBD2. The germline V gene encodes CDR1 MNHNY and CDR2 SVGAGI (reference sequence). With V trimmed by 4 bases and J by 10 bases, 6 bases remained unmatched. The CDR3 contains 14 residues. The CDR3 reads CASSSLPSGRAQYF. CDR3 in DNA: TGTGCCAGCAGTTCCCTCCCTAGCGGGAGGGCGCAGTATTTT.